Following are 31 T cell receptor beta chains from one sample sequenced in a study of identical twins (dated by TCRdb to the mid-2010s). The method was 5' RACE. Sequencing relied on an Illumina HiSeq 2000. TCRdb handled the public reads itself, with Q25 trimming in fastp and clone calling in MiXCR, and kept productive beta chains. Every CDR3 protein is listed once, alongside the most common genes and DNA of its rows. The sample yields roughly 1.6 million distinct CDR3 sequences; around 33% were counted once. The top ten clones comprise about 0.3% of the sample. Input material: cord blood. The receptors come from a newborn girl in good health.

The rearrangement joins TRBV15 to TRBJ2-3, with D possibly being TRBD2 (5 bases). The CDR3 runs 14 residues. Germline V gene sequence: CDR1 LNHNV, CDR2 YYDKDF (reference sequence). Between the trimmed V and J ends, which lost 1 base and 3 bases, there was a span of 8 bases. The CDR3: CATSRVRGTDTQYF. For the CDR3, the DNA is TGTGCCACCAGCAGAGTCCGCGGGACAGATACGCAGTATTTT.

A few counts support this clonotype. The genes are TRBV7-2 and TRBJ2-3; D call uncertain. The CDR3 runs to 14 residues. Between the trimmed V and J ends, which lost 2 bases and 1 base, there was a span of 7 bases. CDR1 and CDR2 from the germline V gene are SGHTA and FQGNSA. CDR3 DNA sequence: TGTGCCAGCAGCTTAAAAGTGGGCACAGATACGCAGTATTTT. Residues: CASSLKVGTDTQYF.

The chain employs TRBV4-2 and TRBJ2-1; 11 bases are shared with TRBD2. The DNA end is a closer match to TRBJ2-7, so the J assignment may be wrong. The CDR3 runs 18 residues. Germline assignment: CDR1 LGHNA and CDR2 YNFKEQ. Here the CDR3 reads CASSQVLTSGGQYNEQYF. The CDR3 DNA reads TGTGCCAGCAGCCAAGTTCTCACTAGCGGGGGCCAGTACAATGAGCAGTACTTC.

This chain links TRBV5-5 with TRBJ2-1, with 11 bases matching TRBD2. The germline gives CDR1 SGHKS, CDR2 YYEKEE (reference sequence). CDR3 length: 17 residues. After removal of 1 base from V and 4 bases from J, the junction contained 7 bases not matched to a gene. In DNA, the CDR3 is TGTGCCAGCAGCTTGACCCTTCTAGCGGGGGGTTACAATGAGCAGTTCTTC. This codes for CASSLTLLAGGYNEQFF.

Only a few counts were recorded for this clonotype. V is TRBV7-9 and J is TRBJ2-3; 7 nucleotides line up with TRBD1. The V and J ends lost 5 bases and 6 bases, in that order; junction bases with no gene match: 8. This CDR3 region has 14 residues. Germline loops: CDR1 SEHNR, CDR2 FQNEAQ (reference sequence). CDR3: CASSLHRDSDTQYF. The CDR3 DNA reads TGTGCCAGCAGCCTACACAGGGACAGCGATACGCAGTATTTT.

J is TRBJ1-1 and V is TRBV5-1, with 7 bases identical to TRBD1. With 4 bases clipped from V and 3 bases from J, the junction kept 18 bases outside the gene matches. Germline-derived CDR1 and CDR2 are SGHRS and YFSETQ. The CDR3 runs 18 residues. Written as DNA, the CDR3 is TGCGCCAGCAGCCCATGGGAGCGACGGGGACAGAGGGACACTGAAGCTTTCTTT. It translates to CASSPWERRGQRDTEAFF.

V is TRBV20-1 and J is TRBJ1-1, with TRBD1 matching over 7 bases. Germline lookup yields CDR1 DFQATT and CDR2 SNEGSKA (reference sequence). V was pared by 4 bases and J by 1 base, with 12 bases of the junction left unmatched. The CDR3 loop spans 16 amino acids. The CDR3 protein is CSAIGKQGTWNTEAFF. The CDR3 region has the DNA TGCAGTGCTATAGGTAAACAGGGGACCTGGAACACTGAAGCTTTCTTT.

V usage is TRBV6-2 or TRBV6-3 and J usage is TRBJ2-1; D ambiguous. Per germline, CDR1 MNHEY and CDR2 SVGEGT. The CDR3 has 12 residues. V was trimmed by 5 bases and J by 7 bases, leaving 9 bases between them. The CDR3 reads CASSRTVNEQFF. DNA for the CDR3: TGTGCCAGCAGTCGGACGGTGAATGAGCAGTTCTTC.

The chain couples TRBV12-3 or TRBV12-4 to TRBJ1-1; 7 bases match TRBD1. The CDR3 loop spans 15 amino acids. With 7 bases clipped from V and 3 bases from J, the junction kept 11 bases outside the gene matches. The CDR3 is CASNNIQGTDTEAFF. CDR3 coding DNA: TGTGCCAGCAACAATATACAGGGGACGGACACTGAAGCTTTCTTT.

The sample holds a few counts of this clonotype. The V gene is TRBV27, the J gene TRBJ2-3; 7 nucleotides line up with TRBD1. V was pared by 9 bases and J by 9 bases, with 6 bases of the junction left unmatched. The CDR3 has 11 residues. The germline gives CDR1 MNHEY, CDR2 SMNVEV (reference sequence). CDR3 amino acids: CASTIRGTQYF. In DNA form, the CDR3 reads TGTGCCAGTACAATCAGGGGGACGCAGTATTTT.

This clonotype was seen repeatedly, ten times or more. This chain uses TRBV20-1 with TRBJ1-2; D is undetermined. V lost 2 bases and J 2 bases, leaving 6 bases between the germline ends. The length of the CDR3 is 12 residues. Germline V CDR1 and CDR2: DFQATT, SNEGSKA (reference sequence). The CDR3 spells CSARRGNYGYTF. In DNA, the CDR3 is TGCAGTGCTAGACGTGGGAACTATGGCTACACCTTC.

Turning to this clonotype: Its ends do not fully match the called genes, so a read error is possible. The chain has TRBV4-2 and TRBJ2-3; D tentatively reads TRBD1 or TRBD2 (5 bases each). Germline V gene sequence: CDR1 LGHNA, CDR2 YNFKEQ. This CDR3 has 15 residues. The CDR3 DNA follows: TGTGCCAGCAGCCAAGGAGGGATCGGGGCAGATACGCGGTATTTT. It is translated as CASSQGGIGADTRYF.

J is TRBJ2-7 and V is TRBV5-1; D possibly corresponds to TRBD1 (5 bases). Germline V lookup: CDR1 SGHRS, CDR2 YFSETQ. CDR3 length: 14 residues. Trimming pared 0 bases from V and 6 bases from J, leaving 13 bases between. CDR3 sequence reads: CASSLGTPDGEQYF. In DNA form, the CDR3 reads TGCGCCAGCAGCTTGGGGACACCCGATGGCGAGCAGTACTTC.

The chain has TRBV7-2 and TRBJ2-3; D not certain. The CDR3 length is 17 residues. The germline CDR1 and CDR2 sequences are SGHTA and FQGNSA. The germline V and J ends were trimmed by 2 bases and 0 bases, with 15 bases remaining between them. CDR3 residues: CASSLRAPWASTDTQYF. The CDR3, as DNA: TGTGCCAGCAGCTTACGGGCTCCCTGGGCTAGCACAGATACGCAGTATTTT.

This clonotype was picked up one time. The chain is built from TRBV28 and TRBJ2-1; 11 nucleotides line up with TRBD2. V lost 0 bases and J lost 3; bases outside the gene matches: 1. Germline V CDR1 and CDR2: MDHEN, SYDVKM. The CDR3 totals 16 residues. The CDR3 protein is CASSLWTSGVYNEQFF. CDR3 in DNA: TGTGCCAGCAGTTTATGGACTAGCGGGGTCTACAATGAGCAGTTCTTC.

This chain joins TRBV13 and TRBJ2-1; 12 bases fit TRBD2. This CDR3 has 15 residues. J gave up 12 bases and V 4 bases, and 10 bases lay outside the gene matches. Germline V gene data show CDR1 as PRHDT and CDR2 as FYEKMQ (reference sequence). The CDR3 nucleotides read TGTGCCAGCAGCTCATGGACTAGCGGGGATGCGTGGCAGTTCTTC. It yields the protein CASSSWTSGDAWQFF.

This clonotype was picked up many times. V and J are TRBV7-2 and TRBJ1-2; TRBD1 might be the D (5 bases). Trimming shortened V by 1 base and J by 4 bases, and 10 bases separated the two germline ends. CDR1 is SGHTA and CDR2 is FQGNSA in the germline V gene. The CDR3 consists of 14 residues. In DNA, the CDR3 is TGTGCCAGCAGCTTAGAAAAGGGGTCCTATGGCTACACCTTC. Its translation: CASSLEKGSYGYTF. Full variable domain (rest looked up from reference TRBV7-2 and TRBJ1-2): GAGVSQSPSNKVTEKGKDVELRCDPISGHTALYWYRQSLGQGLEFLIYFQGNSAPDKSGLPSDRFSAERTGGSVSTLTIQRTQQEDSAVYLCASSLEKGSYGYTFGSGTRLTVV.

The rearrangement links TRBV28 to TRBJ2-7; 9 bases align to TRBD2. Per the germline V gene, CDR1 is MDHEN and CDR2 is SYDVKM. The CDR3 runs to 17 residues. With V trimmed by 4 bases and J by 0 bases, 10 bases remained unmatched. Here the CDR3 reads CASSWGLAEPLSYEQYF. DNA for the CDR3: TGTGCCAGCAGTTGGGGACTAGCCGAACCACTCTCCTACGAGCAGTACTTC.

The chain links TRBV7-2 to TRBJ1-5; maybe TRBD1 (5 bases). CDR3 length: 16 amino acids. Germline lookup yields CDR1 SGHTA and CDR2 FQGNSA. Trimming took 0 bases from V and 6 from J, leaving 15 bases between them. The CDR3 loop is CASSLAPRARSQPQHF. The CDR3 region has the DNA TGTGCCAGCAGCTTAGCCCCCAGGGCCCGAAGTCAGCCCCAGCATTTT.

This chain joins TRBV10-3 and TRBJ2-5; 13 bases align to TRBD2. CDR1 and CDR2 from the germline V gene are ENHRY and SYGVKD. V lost 2 bases, J lost 4 bases, and 4 bases stayed unmatched. This CDR3 is built from 16 residues. CDR3 residues: CAISEIWTSGRETQYF. CDR3 DNA sequence: TGTGCCATCAGTGAGATATGGACTAGCGGGAGAGAGACCCAGTACTTC.

The CDR3 DNA reads as TGTGCCAGCAGTCCCCTGGACAGGGGGGATATGAATGAGCAGTTCTTC. Amino acids: CASSPLDRGDMNEQFF. This chain joins TRBV27 and TRBJ2-1, with 10 bases lining up with TRBD1. CDR1 MNHEY and CDR2 SMNVEV come from the germline V gene (reference sequence). The J segment lost 7 bases and the V segment lost 5 bases, leaving 11 bases of the junction unmatched. This CDR3 comprises 16 residues.

The chain uses TRBV27 and TRBJ2-7; possible D gene TRBD1, 5 bases. The CDR3 extends over 14 amino acids. V was clipped by 6 bases and J by 4 bases, with 16 bases between them. CDR1 MNHEY and CDR2 SMNVEV come from the germline V gene (reference sequence). The CDR3 nucleotides read TGTGCCAGCAGCTTCACAGGCGGACGATACGAGCAGTACTTC. This encodes CASSFTGGRYEQYF.

This clonotype appeared many times. CDR3 in DNA: TGTGCCAGCAGCTTAGGGGACAGGGGCAATCAGCCCCAGCATTTT. Translation: CASSLGDRGNQPQHF. The rearrangement joins TRBV7-2 to TRBJ1-5, with 9 bases lining up with TRBD1. Germline values: CDR1 SGHTA, CDR2 FQGNSA. The V and J ends lost 1 base and 2 bases, in that order; junction bases with no gene match: 0. This CDR3 has 15 amino acids.

This clonotype was counted ten times or more. The V call is TRBV29-1, the J call TRBJ2-7; D is unresolved. Between the trimmed V and J ends, which lost 5 bases and 0 bases, there was a span of 14 bases. The CDR3 totals 14 residues. In germline, CDR1 is SQVTM, CDR2 ANQGSEA. CDR3 bases: TGCAGCGTTTTGACACGGGTCGGCTCCTACGAGCAGTACTTC. This translates into CSVLTRVGSYEQYF.

V and J are TRBV13 and TRBJ2-1; D is ambiguous. The germline V gene encodes CDR1 PRHDT and CDR2 FYEKMQ (reference sequence). The CDR3 totals 14 residues. The ends were cut back, 0 bases at V and 10 bases at J, with 13 bases in the middle. DNA for the CDR3: TGTGCCAGCAGCTTAGGAGGGCTCCTCCACGAGCAGTTCTTC. Encoded protein: CASSLGGLLHEQFF.

The chain carries TRBV6-5 and TRBJ2-4, with TRBD2 as a possible D gene (5 bases). The J call may be wrong; the DNA end is better matched by TRBJ2-7. This CDR3 has 14 amino acids. In germline, CDR1 is MNHEY, CDR2 SVGAGI. Here the CDR3 reads CASSYQAGPYEQYF. The CDR3 region has the DNA TGTGCCAGCAGTTACCAGGCGGGTCCCTACGAGCAGTACTTC.

This clonotype was seen more than once but under ten times. The genes are TRBV12-3 or TRBV12-4 and TRBJ2-7, with D perhaps TRBD1 (6 bases). Trimming took off 0 bases at V and 2 bases at J, with 8 bases between the two ends. The CDR3 consists of 14 residues. The DNA for the CDR3 is TGTGCCAGCAGTTTAGCGTGGGACACCTACGAGCAGTACTTC. Translating gives CASSLAWDTYEQYF.

This clonotype occurred a few times. The rearrangement uses TRBV20-1 and TRBJ2-3, with 7 bases identical to TRBD1. Germline values: CDR1 DFQATT, CDR2 SNEGSKA (reference sequence). The CDR3 totals 18 residues. V was clipped by 6 bases and J by 5 bases; unmatched bases: 23. CDR3 loop: CSAEHPGQPLQGRDTQYF. CDR3 in DNA: TGCAGTGCAGAACATCCGGGACAGCCCTTGCAGGGCAGAGATACGCAGTATTTT.

The J gene is TRBJ2-7, the V gene TRBV20-1, with unresolved D. Germline CDR1 DFQATT, CDR2 SNEGSKA (reference sequence). The CDR3 is 15 amino acids. V lost 0 bases and J 4 bases, leaving 16 bases between the germline ends. The CDR3 DNA is TGCAGTGCTAGAGATCACACCTCGACTCCTTACGAGCAGTACTTC. Its translation: CSARDHTSTPYEQYF.

The chain couples TRBV15 to TRBJ1-5, with D possibly matching TRBD1 (5 bases). Germline V gives CDR1 LNHNV, CDR2 YYDKDF (reference sequence). Between the trimmed V and J ends, which lost 0 bases and 3 bases, there was a span of 18 bases. The CDR3 covers 18 residues. CDR3 in amino acids: CATSRDARIGTANQPQHF. The CDR3, as DNA: TGTGCCACCAGCAGAGATGCGCGTATCGGGACGGCCAATCAGCCCCAGCATTTT. Filled out from reference TRBV15 and TRBJ1-5, the complete variable domain reads DAMVIQNPRYQVTQFGKPVTLSCSQTLNHNVMYWYQQKSSQAPKLLFHYYDKDFNNEADTPDNFQSRRPNTSFCFLDIRSPGLGDTAMYLCATSRDARIGTANQPQHFGDGTRLSIL.

This chain links TRBV21-1 with TRBJ2-7; TRBD1 reflects the table's D call only, with no check against the DNA. TRBV21-1 is given as a pseudogene. This CDR3 is built from 16 residues. CDR3 in amino acids: CASSKWGTTRSYEQYF. CDR3 coding DNA: TGTGCCAGCAGCAAATGGGGCACCACCCGCTCCTACGAGCAGTACTTC.